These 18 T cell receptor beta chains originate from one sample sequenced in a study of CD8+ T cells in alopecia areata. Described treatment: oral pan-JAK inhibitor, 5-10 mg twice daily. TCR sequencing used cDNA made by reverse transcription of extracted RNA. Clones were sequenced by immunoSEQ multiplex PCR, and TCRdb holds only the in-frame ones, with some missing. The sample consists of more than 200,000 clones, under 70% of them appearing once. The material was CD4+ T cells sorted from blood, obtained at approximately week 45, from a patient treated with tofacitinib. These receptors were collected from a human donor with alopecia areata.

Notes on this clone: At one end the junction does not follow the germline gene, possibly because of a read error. In DNA, the CDR3 is TGTGCCATCAGTGAGCACCCCGTCGAGGAACGCAACTTC. Translating it yields CAISEHPVEERNF. The chain recombines TRBV10-3 with TRBJ2-7; D is uncertain. CDR1 is ENHRY, CDR2 SYGVKD, per germline. CDR3 length equals 13 residues.

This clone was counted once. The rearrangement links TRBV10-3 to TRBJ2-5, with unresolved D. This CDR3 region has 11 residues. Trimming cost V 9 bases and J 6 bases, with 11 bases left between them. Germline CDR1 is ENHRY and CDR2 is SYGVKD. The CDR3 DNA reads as TGTGCCATTGGCTACGCGAAGACCCAGTACTTC. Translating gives CAIGYAKTQYF.

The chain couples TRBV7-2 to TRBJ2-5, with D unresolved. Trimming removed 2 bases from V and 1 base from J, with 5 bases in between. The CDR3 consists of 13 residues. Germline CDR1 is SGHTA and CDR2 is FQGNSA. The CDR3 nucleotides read TGTGCCAGCAGCTTAAGCACCCAAGAGACCCAGTACTTC. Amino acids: CASSLSTQETQYF.

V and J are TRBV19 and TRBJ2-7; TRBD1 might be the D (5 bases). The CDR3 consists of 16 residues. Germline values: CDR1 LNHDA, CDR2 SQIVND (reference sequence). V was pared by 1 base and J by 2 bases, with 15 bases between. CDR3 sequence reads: CASSIVGAGRTYEQYF. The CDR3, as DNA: TGTGCCAGTAGTATAGTAGGGGCAGGTCGGACCTACGAGCAGTACTTC. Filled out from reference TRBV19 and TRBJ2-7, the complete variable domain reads DGGITQSPKYLFRKEGQNVTLSCEQNLNHDAMYWYRQDPGQGLRLIYYSQIVNDFQKGDIAEGYSVSREKKESFPLTVTSAQKNPTAFYLCASSIVGAGRTYEQYFGPGTRLTVT.

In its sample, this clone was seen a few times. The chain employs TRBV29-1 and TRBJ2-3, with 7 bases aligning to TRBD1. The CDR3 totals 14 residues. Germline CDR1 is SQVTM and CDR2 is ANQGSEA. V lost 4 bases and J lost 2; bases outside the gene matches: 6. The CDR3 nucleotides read TGCAGCGTTGTTAAGGGGGCCCTCACAGATACGCAGTATTTT. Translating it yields CSVVKGALTDTQYF.

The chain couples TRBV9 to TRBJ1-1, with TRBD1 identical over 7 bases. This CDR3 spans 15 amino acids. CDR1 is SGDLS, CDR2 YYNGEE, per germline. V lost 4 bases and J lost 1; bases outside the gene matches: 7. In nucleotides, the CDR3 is TGTGCCAGCAGCCAGATGACAGGGAAGAACACTGAAGCTTTCTTT. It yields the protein CASSQMTGKNTEAFF.

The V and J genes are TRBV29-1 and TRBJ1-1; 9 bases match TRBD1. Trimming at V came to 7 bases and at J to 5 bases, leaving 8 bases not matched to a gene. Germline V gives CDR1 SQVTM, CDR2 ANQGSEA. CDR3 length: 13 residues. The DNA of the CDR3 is TGCAGCGCGGACAGGGGTTTGAGGACTGAAGCTTTCTTT. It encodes CSADRGLRTEAFF.

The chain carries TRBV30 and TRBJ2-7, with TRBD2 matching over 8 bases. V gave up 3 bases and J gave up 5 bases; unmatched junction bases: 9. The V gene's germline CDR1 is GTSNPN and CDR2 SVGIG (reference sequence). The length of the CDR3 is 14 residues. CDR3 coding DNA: TGTGCCTGGAGACCGGGAGGGGGTGCCCACGAGCAGTACTTC. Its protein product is CAWRPGGGAHEQYF.

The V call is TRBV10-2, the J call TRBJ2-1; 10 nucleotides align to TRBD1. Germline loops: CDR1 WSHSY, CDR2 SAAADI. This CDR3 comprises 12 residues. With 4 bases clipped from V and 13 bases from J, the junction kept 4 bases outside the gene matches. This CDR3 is CASSGGQGSQFF. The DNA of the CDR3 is TGCGCCAGCAGTGGGGGACAGGGGAGTCAGTTCTTC.

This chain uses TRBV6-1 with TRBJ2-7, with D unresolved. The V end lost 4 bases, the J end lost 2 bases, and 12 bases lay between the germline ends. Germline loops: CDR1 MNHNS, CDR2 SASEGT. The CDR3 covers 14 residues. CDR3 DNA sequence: TGTGCCAGCAGTGTCGGCCGGTCCACCTACGAGCAGTACTTC. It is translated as CASSVGRSTYEQYF.

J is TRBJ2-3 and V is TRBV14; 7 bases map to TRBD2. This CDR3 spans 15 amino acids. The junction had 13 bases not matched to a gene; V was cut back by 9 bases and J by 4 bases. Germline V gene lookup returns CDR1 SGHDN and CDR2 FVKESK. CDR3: CASTRGERDPDTQYF. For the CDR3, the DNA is TGTGCCAGTACCCGCGGTGAGCGGGACCCAGATACGCAGTATTTT.

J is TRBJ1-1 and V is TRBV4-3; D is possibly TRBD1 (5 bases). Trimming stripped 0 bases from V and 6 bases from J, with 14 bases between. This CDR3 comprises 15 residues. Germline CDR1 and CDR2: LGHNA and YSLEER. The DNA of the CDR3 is TGCGCCAGCAGCCAAGAACGGGGGGTATCGGCTGAAGCTTTCTTT. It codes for CASSQERGVSAEAFF.

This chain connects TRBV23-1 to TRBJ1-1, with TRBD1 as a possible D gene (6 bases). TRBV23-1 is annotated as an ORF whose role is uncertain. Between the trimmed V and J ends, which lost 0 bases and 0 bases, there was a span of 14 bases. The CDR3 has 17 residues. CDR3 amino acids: CASSQSQETGMNTEAFF. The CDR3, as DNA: TGCGCCAGCAGTCAATCTCAAGAGACAGGTATGAACACTGAAGCTTTCTTT.

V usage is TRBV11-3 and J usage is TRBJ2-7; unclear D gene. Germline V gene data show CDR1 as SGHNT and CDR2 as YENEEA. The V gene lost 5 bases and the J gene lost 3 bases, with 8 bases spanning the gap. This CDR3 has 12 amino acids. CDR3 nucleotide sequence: TGTGCCAGCAGCCGACACCGCTACGAGCAGTACTTC. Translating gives CASSRHRYEQYF.

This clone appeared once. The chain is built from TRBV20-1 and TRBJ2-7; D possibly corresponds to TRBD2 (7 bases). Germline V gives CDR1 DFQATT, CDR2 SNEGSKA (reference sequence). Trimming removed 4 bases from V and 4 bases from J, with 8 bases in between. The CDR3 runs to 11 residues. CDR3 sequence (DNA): TGCAGTGCTAAGGGGGGGTACGAGCAGTACTTC. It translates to CSAKGGYEQYF.

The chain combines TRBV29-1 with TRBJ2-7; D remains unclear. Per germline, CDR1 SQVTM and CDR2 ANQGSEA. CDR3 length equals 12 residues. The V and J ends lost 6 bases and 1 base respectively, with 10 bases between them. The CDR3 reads CSVRLPSYEQYF. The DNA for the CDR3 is TGCAGCGTAAGACTCCCGTCCTACGAGCAGTACTTC.

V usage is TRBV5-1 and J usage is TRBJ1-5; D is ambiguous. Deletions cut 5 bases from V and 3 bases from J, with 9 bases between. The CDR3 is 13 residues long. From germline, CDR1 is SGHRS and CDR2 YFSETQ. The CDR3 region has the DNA TGCGCCAGCAGAGGGTTTAACAATCAGCCCCAGCATTTT. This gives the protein CASRGFNNQPQHF.

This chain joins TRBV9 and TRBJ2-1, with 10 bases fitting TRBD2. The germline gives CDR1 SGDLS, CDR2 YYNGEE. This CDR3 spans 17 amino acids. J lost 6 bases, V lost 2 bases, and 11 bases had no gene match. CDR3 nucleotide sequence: TGTGCCAGCAGCGTCGATCCTAGCGGGGGACCACTCAATGAGCAGTTCTTC. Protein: CASSVDPSGGPLNEQFF.